The source of this T cell receptor (beta chain) is a study of cytomegalovirus exposure and HLA in healthy donors (dated by TCRdb to the late 2010s). Background for the entire study: In an earlier analysis of 587 of the donors, about 270 Gb of sequence data and roughly 100 million unique TCR beta sequences from about 190 million T cells were reported. An early release covering over 500 HLA-typed donors comprised about 300 gigabases of sequencing data and around 86 million unique TCR sequences. In a later analysis, previously published TCR beta repertoires from 550 to 750 donors were re-analyzed and high-resolution HLA genotyping was added so that TCR occurrence patterns could be studied. Every repertoire in the discovery cohort had been generated on one and the same sequencing platform. Among the roughly 380 genotyped donors, about 85% belonged to the genetic ancestry cluster associated with self-reported Caucasian donors. The study combined high-throughput TCR immunosequencing, statistical association of individual TCRs with disease status, and machine learning to predict cytomegalovirus infection status. Because of strong linkage in the cohort, roughly five DR-DQ haplotypes were treated as single units for association and clustering. The number of donors typed differed by locus, with roughly 629-640 for A, B, C, DRB1 and DQB1, approximately 500 for DQA1, 600 to 610 for DPA1, and 400 to 490 for DPB1. An earlier analysis of approximately 640 of the donors applied high-throughput TCR beta sequencing to assess whether each TCR beta V gene segment acted as functional or pseudogenic. Rather than using new phenotypic data, the later analysis identified candidate immune exposures from TCR beta sequences and from how often those sequences occurred across donors. Alongside the repertoire data, information on donor age, sex, ethnicity and CMV serostatus was compiled. Using immunosequencing, the study profiled T cell repertoires from 666 subjects and related those repertoires to cytomegalovirus serostatus. In a later genetic analysis, genome-wide SNP genotypes for about 60% of the 666 donors were used, and that subset was treated as a discovery cohort. Among around 400 genotyped donors of the cohort, an average of 235,054 unique TCR beta nucleotide sequences were sequenced per donor, about a sixth of them non-productive. Both class I and class II loci were covered by HLA typing, at four-digit resolution. Along with the roughly 670-subject first cohort, a separate validation cohort of over a hundred different subjects was used. The study aimed to test whether cataloging public T cell receptors could reveal signatures of past pathogen exposure.

Results and caveats for the whole study, not just this receptor: According to a later analysis, most CMV-associated TCR beta chains appeared to be HLA-restricted, and the HLA associations seemed to be driven largely by CMV exposure. An association between a missense DCLRE1C variant and V-gene and J-gene trimming of TCR beta chains was found in a later genetic analysis and replicated in an independent cohort. In a later analysis, TCR association rates were found to vary across HLA loci, with the most associated TCRs seen for DRB1 alleles and the fewest for HLA-C alleles. The classifier was reported to diagnose cytomegalovirus status with high specificity and sensitivity in both the original and validation cohorts. An earlier analysis of 450 to 750 of the donors showed that most TCR beta V segments appeared in productive rearrangements either about 87% or about 30% of the time, which broadly matched IMGT annotations. A later analysis found that HLA-associated TCR beta chains were more clonally expanded and had lower generation probabilities than equally common non-associated chains. The study listed 150 to 200 TCR beta chains as associated with cytomegalovirus. In this cohort, only TCR beta chains were sequenced, and detectable features were limited by the absence of alpha or paired-chain data. A later genetic analysis reported fewer N-insertions in productive TCRs among donors in an Asian-associated ancestry cluster than the roughly 620-donor mean. Most TCR sequences were seen in very few donors, while some public TCRs were found in many individuals. A later analysis associated some 17,000 TCR beta sequences with specific HLA alleles at a false discovery rate of 0.05. The only immune exposure information available for the cohort was CMV serostatus. Presence/absence analyses assumed roughly uniform sequencing depth across donors, an assumption that may not hold. According to the authors, the approach could potentially be generalized to other disease states and immunological phenotypes. Correlated functional status among segregating V segments might reflect linkage disequilibrium, but an unknown experimental factor could not be ruled out. A further reported finding was that TCR beta sequences accurately predicted the HLA-A and HLA-B alleles for most subjects in the first cohort. Because counts were too low, more than 15 rarely observed V segments, including chromosome 9 orphons, were excluded from the earlier analysis of 587 of the donors. In a later analysis, several top co-occurrence clusters were reported to appear linked to parvovirus B19, influenza, CMV and Epstein-Barr virus. Because the 87-base-pair reads could not distinguish some IMGT-functional V segments, including TRBV6-2 and TRBV6-3, those segments were excluded. In vitro tests confirmed that a few of the cytomegalovirus-associated TCR beta chains recognize cytomegalovirus antigens. The sequencing pipeline was judged likely to have produced a cluster of highly shared sequence variants as a technical artifact. When HLA alleles, especially DR and DQ, strongly co-occurred, attributing TCR associations to individual alleles was difficult. Because HLA typing was missing for some donors at each locus, association tests included only the typed subset.

Trimming accounts for 4 bases at V and 3 bases at J, while the number of junction bases matched to no gene is 1. The CDR3 starts with the cysteine, ends with the phenylalanine, and has 14 residues. Only the CDR3 DNA stays, 42 bases, in frame from base 1. In the germline V gene, CDR1 corresponds to MNHEY and CDR2 to SVGAGI. The cohort consisted of hundreds of healthy bone marrow donors. At the time of sampling, all cohort members were nominally healthy, though unrecorded immune exposures were likely present. The donor was CMV seronegative and was included in the group of a few hundred seronegative cohort members. A peripheral blood sample was collected from each donor, and TCR beta sequencing was performed on peripheral blood mononuclear cells. Genomic DNA extraction from the blood cell samples was performed with the Qiagen DNeasy Blood Extraction Kit. Library construction relied on the immunoSEQ multiplex PCR assay. For the multiplex PCR, a mixture combining 60 forward primers for TCR Vbeta segments and 13 reverse primers for TCR Jbeta segments was used. Amplification of the CDR3 region of rearranged TCR beta genes was performed with a multiplex PCR assay on genomic DNA. On the Illumina HiSeq System, the amplified TCR beta libraries were sequenced as 87-base-pair reads. Under the source paper's analysis protocol: In a later analysis, roughly 80 million unique TCR beta chains were counted across the approximately 670 repertoires, and about 9.9 million of these chains were shared by at least two donors. A nearest-neighbor algorithm error-corrected the raw reads and collapsed the reads into unique sequences, merging closely related sequences to remove PCR and sequencing errors. V, D and J gene segments were assigned by aligning CDR3 sequences to IMGT reference sequences. For a sequence to be retained, at least a six-nucleotide match to both a V gene segment and a J gene segment was required. A rearrangement was called productive if the CDR3 had no stop codons and remained in frame with V and J, and every other rearrangement was called non-productive. CDR3 was defined by IMGT convention, running from the second conserved V-encoded cysteine to the conserved J-encoded phenylalanine. In an earlier analysis of around 600 of the donors, sequences lacking an unambiguous match to a single V gene segment were excluded. An earlier analysis of 550 to 650 of the donors classified V segments as functional when productive rearrangements were above 56.7% and as segregating when the standard deviation between donors was above 5%. A statistical classification framework was developed to diagnose cytomegalovirus status using the catalog of TCR beta chain sequences. In a later analysis, TCR nucleotide sequences were compared against IMGT/GENE-DB human TR gene sequences so that V and J genes could be assigned. In a later analysis, CDR3 sequences and most-parsimonious VDJ recombination scenarios were assigned using the TCRdist pipeline. In a later analysis, every TCR beta chain was defined by the combination of its CDR3 amino acid sequence and its V-gene family, and reads without a unique V-gene family were dropped. To address suspected cross-contamination and a sequencing artifact, a later analysis removed 450 to 700 highly shared, low-generation-probability nucleotide sequences. In a later analysis, a clonal expansion index for each public chain was calculated from normalized within-repertoire ranks of inferred template counts. A later analysis computed generation probabilities with a VDJ recombination model fitted to out-of-frame rearrangements, and checked the results against IGoR. Hypergeometric tests were used in a later analysis to score TCR-TCR, TCR-HLA and TCR-CMV co-occurrence, with a repertoire-size bias correction applied to the TCR pairs. A later analysis estimated false discovery rates by permuting HLA or CMV assignments 20 times. A later analysis grouped co-occurring TCRs with DBSCAN, adding TCRdist sequence similarity when clustering within HLA-allele-positive subsets. Co-occurrence clustering excluded repertoires with fewer than 30,000 or more than 120,000 public chains, plus five with anomalous nucleotide sharing. Not all clones reach the TCRdb copy of this immuneACCESS table, which keeps in-frame sequences only. Checked studies attribute under half of the gap to unresolved V genes and leave the rest unexplained. The DNA was the basis for D and trimming; V, J and clone size are from that table. The table for this sample lists hundreds of thousands of clones; 76% of them were counted only once. 0.63% of the sample belongs to the ten largest clones.

Concerning this clone: The target of this receptor is not known. Base qualities are missing; no much larger clone stands one base away.

The sequence is built from TRBV6-5 and TRBJ2-3; 10 bases in between match TRBD1. What was sequenced was PBMCs. The receptor comes from a man aged 18 to 30 in good health and CMV-seronegative. The CDR3: CASSWDRGTDTQYF. The nucleotide sequence reads TGTGCCAGCAGTTGGGACAGGGGAACAGATACGCAGTATTTT.